These 24 T cell receptor beta chains were sequenced from one sample in a study of CD8+ T cells in alopecia areata. Once RNA had been extracted, it was reverse transcribed into cDNA to act as the sequencing template. The protocol was immunoSEQ multiplex PCR, while the TCRdb copy is restricted to in-frame clones and leaves out a portion. The data show approximately 140,000 clones, with around 87% seen just once and about 15% held by the top ten. The sample in question was CD8+ T cells sorted from blood, obtained at week 0. These receptor sequences come from a human donor with alopecia areata.

CDR3 residues: CSVQRWDRGLETQYF. CDR3 in DNA: TGCAGCGTGCAGAGGTGGGACAGGGGGTTGGAGACCCAGTACTTC. V is TRBV29-1 and J is TRBJ2-5; TRBD1 matches at 11 bases. The CDR3 has 15 amino acids. Germline V CDR1 and CDR2: SQVTM, ANQGSEA. The J segment lost 5 bases and the V segment lost 6 bases, leaving 11 bases of the junction unmatched.

The chain has TRBV27 and TRBJ1-2; 7 bases align to TRBD1. CDR3 length equals 14 residues. Unmatched junction bases numbered 6, after V lost 5 bases and J lost 3 bases. From germline, CDR1 is MNHEY and CDR2 SMNVEV (reference sequence). CDR3 residues: CASSPGTVYYGYTF. As DNA, the CDR3 is TGTGCCAGCAGTCCCGGGACAGTTTACTATGGCTACACCTTC.

The chain employs TRBV11-2 and TRBJ2-7; TRBD2 matches at 7 bases. CDR1 and CDR2 from the germline V gene are SGHAT and FQNNGV. After removal of 3 bases from V and 3 bases from J, the junction contained 5 bases not matched to a gene. The CDR3 loop spans 14 amino acids. The CDR3, as DNA: TGTGCCAGCAGCTTGGGACTAAACTTCTACGAGCAGTACTTC. It yields the protein CASSLGLNFYEQYF.

CDR3 sequence (DNA): TGTGCCAGCAGTGGGGACGGAAGCAATCAGCCCCAGCATTTT. Its translation is CASSGDGSNQPQHF. The rearrangement uses TRBV6-4 and TRBJ1-5; maybe TRBD1 (5 bases). V dropped 4 bases and J dropped 1 base, with 8 bases sitting between them. CDR3 size: 14 residues. CDR1 is MRHNA and CDR2 is SNTAGT in the germline V gene.

The CDR3 here is CASSFSTELSYEQYF. CDR3 bases: TGTGCCAGCAGCTTTAGTACAGAACTGTCCTACGAGCAGTACTTC. V usage is TRBV11-2 and J usage is TRBJ2-7; D uncertain. The CDR3 runs 15 residues. Germline V CDR1 and CDR2: SGHAT, FQNNGV. V lost 3 bases, J lost 1 base, and 13 bases lay in between. The full variable domain, completed using reference TRBV11-2 and TRBJ2-7, is EAGVAQSPRYKIIEKRQSVAFWCNPISGHATLYWYQQILGQGPKLLIQFQNNGVVDDSQLPKDRFSAERLKGVDSTLKIQPAKLEDSAVYLCASSFSTELSYEQYFGPGTRLTVT.

This chain joins TRBV4-1 and TRBJ1-2, with 9 bases identical to TRBD1. The CDR3 extends over 12 amino acids. CDR1 is MGHRA, CDR2 YSYEKL, per germline. V gave up 4 bases and J gave up 11 bases; unmatched junction bases: 5. CDR3 protein: CASSRGTGPYTF. CDR3 bases: TGCGCCAGCAGCCGAGGGACAGGGCCTTACACCTTC.

The rearrangement uses TRBV12-5 and TRBJ2-7, with 10 bases identical to TRBD1. V shed 2 bases, J shed 4 bases, and the junction held 5 bases outside the gene matches. The CDR3 loop spans 15 amino acids. Germline V gene data show CDR1 as LGHNT and CDR2 as FRNRAP. The CDR3 DNA reads TGTGCTAGTGGTTTGCCCCCGGGACAGGGGTACGAGCAGTACTTC. This encodes CASGLPPGQGYEQYF.

This clone was detected once. The J gene is TRBJ1-4, the V gene TRBV7-8; D unclear. Trimming took 0 bases from V and 7 from J, leaving 12 bases between them. The CDR3 loop spans 15 amino acids. Germline assignment: CDR1 SGHVS and CDR2 FQNEAQ. CDR3 loop: CASSLAPGLGEKLFF. The CDR3 DNA follows: TGTGCCAGCAGCTTAGCCCCTGGGTTGGGTGAAAAACTGTTTTTT.

This rearrangement joins TRBV7-8 to TRBJ2-2; 12 nucleotides align to TRBD1. Germline CDR1 and CDR2: SGHVS and FQNEAQ. The CDR3 is made up of 15 amino acids. The junction had 4 bases not matched to a gene; V was cut back by 6 bases and J by 5 bases. The CDR3 DNA follows: TGTGCCAGCAGGAGGGACAGGGGGCAAACCGGGGAGCTGTTTTTT. It codes for CASRRDRGQTGELFF.

This chain links TRBV7-3 with TRBJ2-5, with D perhaps given as TRBD1 or TRBD2 (5 bases each). The end of the DNA fits TRBJ2-7 better, so the J call may be wrong. CDR3 length: 13 residues. Germline V CDR1 and CDR2: SGHTA, FQGTGA. The CDR3 bases are TGTGCCAGCAGCTTAGTGGGGACCCCCGAGCAGTACTTC. Encoded protein: CASSLVGTPEQYF.

V is TRBV6-6 and J is TRBJ2-6; 7 bases agree with TRBD1. Germline assignment: CDR1 MNHNY and CDR2 SVGAGI (reference sequence). This CDR3 contains 16 residues. The trim removed 6 bases at V and 0 bases at J, leaving 5 bases unmatched. The CDR3 is CASRGQISSGANVLTF. CDR3 coding DNA: TGTGCCAGCAGGGGACAGATAAGCTCTGGGGCCAACGTCCTGACTTTC.

The rearrangement joins TRBV7-9 to TRBJ1-6; a possible D gene is TRBD1 (5 bases). Trimming removed 5 bases at V and 9 bases at J, with 17 bases between. CDR3 length: 15 residues. CDR1 and CDR2 (germline): SEHNR, FQNEAQ (reference sequence). This CDR3 reads CASSPGRQGGSPLHF. The CDR3 DNA follows: TGTGCCAGCAGCCCGGGAAGGCAGGGAGGTTCACCCCTCCACTTT. Using reference TRBV7-9 and TRBJ1-6 for the parts outside the CDR3, the full variable domain is DTGVSQNPRHKITKRGQNVTFRCDPISEHNRLYWYRQTLGQGPEFLTYFQNEAQLEKSRLLSDRFSAERPKGSFSTLEIQRTEQGDSAMYLCASSPGRQGGSPLHFGNGTRLTVT.

The CDR3 nucleotides are TGTGCCAGCAGAGATAGTTCCTACGAGCAGTACTTC. Translation gives CASRDSSYEQYF. The genes are TRBV2 and TRBJ2-7, with D hard to call. The germline CDR1 and CDR2 sequences are SNHLY and FYNNEI. V dropped 6 bases and J dropped 1 base, with 7 bases sitting between them. CDR3 length: 12 residues.

The CDR3 nucleotides are TGTGCCAGCAGTTTCGGGACAGGGGCTTTCAATGAGCAGTTCTTC. As protein: CASSFGTGAFNEQFF. V and J are TRBV27 and TRBJ2-1; 10 nucleotides match TRBD1. Per germline, CDR1 MNHEY and CDR2 SMNVEV (reference sequence). J lost 6 bases, V lost 3 bases, and 5 bases had no gene match. The CDR3 sequence is 15 residues long.

The chain combines TRBV5-1 with TRBJ2-1; D is uncertain. V dropped 0 bases and J dropped 8 bases, with 15 bases sitting between them. The CDR3 spans 15 residues. Germline lookup yields CDR1 SGHRS and CDR2 YFSETQ. The CDR3 coding sequence is TGCGCCAGCAGCTTGGAAGGGTATGGTGTGGATGAGCAGTTCTTC. Translating it yields CASSLEGYGVDEQFF.

The chain couples TRBV7-9 to TRBJ2-1; D might be TRBD1 or TRBD2, each matching 6 bases. This CDR3 is 14 amino acids long. The V gene's germline CDR1 is SEHNR and CDR2 FQNEAQ (reference sequence). V was cut by 10 bases and J by 0 bases, with 13 bases left in between. CDR3 loop: CATAPGASYNEQFF. The CDR3 DNA is TGTGCCACCGCGCCGGGGGCCTCCTACAATGAGCAGTTCTTC.

The CDR3 loop reads CASSEYTGASYEQYF. CDR3 DNA: TGTGCCAGCAGTGAATATACAGGGGCGTCCTACGAGCAGTACTTC. This chain uses TRBV6-1 with TRBJ2-7; 7 nucleotides align to TRBD1. With V trimmed by 2 bases and J by 1 base, 5 bases remained unmatched. The CDR3 has 15 amino acids. CDR1 is MNHNS, CDR2 SASEGT, per germline.

V and J are TRBV29-1 and TRBJ2-7; 9 bases match TRBD1. Trimming at V came to 4 bases and at J to 2 bases, leaving 3 bases not matched to a gene. The CDR3 is 13 residues long. From germline, CDR1 is SQVTM and CDR2 ANQGSEA. CDR3 sequence (DNA): TGCAGCGTTGTTTGGACAGGGGCCTACGAGCAGTACTTC. This translates into CSVVWTGAYEQYF.

The CDR3 is CSVEERGPYEQYF. The DNA for the CDR3 is TGCAGCGTTGAAGAAAGGGGGCCCTACGAGCAGTACTTC. The chain employs TRBV29-1 and TRBJ2-7, with 7 bases matching TRBD1. CDR3 length: 13 residues. CDR1 is SQVTM, CDR2 ANQGSEA, per germline. V trimming: 0 bases; J trimming: 2 bases; junction bases outside the gene matches: 1.

This clone came up once. The chain has TRBV4-1 and TRBJ2-3; TRBD2 matches 10 bases. V dropped 6 bases and J dropped 2; count of bases not matched to a gene: 5. Germline assignment: CDR1 MGHRA and CDR2 YSYEKL. The CDR3 length is 15 residues. This CDR3 reads CASRPGLAPTDTQYF. In nucleotides, the CDR3 is TGCGCCAGCAGACCGGGACTAGCGCCCACAGATACGCAGTATTTT.

The chain has TRBV7-6 and TRBJ2-4, with 12 bases that match TRBD2. Germline V gene sequence: CDR1 SGHVS, CDR2 FNYEAQ. V trimming: 5 bases; J trimming: 8 bases; junction bases outside the gene matches: 4. The CDR3 sequence is 14 residues long. This chain's CDR3 is CASSPRLAGDIQYF. CDR3 nucleotides: TGTGCCAGCAGCCCGCGACTAGCGGGAGACATTCAGTACTTC.

The chain carries TRBV19 and TRBJ2-2; perhaps TRBD1 as D (6 bases). The V end was cut by 3 bases, the J end by 3 bases, with 11 bases between. Germline lookup yields CDR1 LNHDA and CDR2 SQIVND (reference sequence). The CDR3 is made up of 15 amino acids. The CDR3 DNA is TGTGCCAGTAGTATTTGGGCAGGGGACACCGGGGAGCTGTTTTTT. Its translation: CASSIWAGDTGELFF.

This sequence joins TRBV27 and TRBJ2-7; D is perhaps TRBD1 (6 bases). CDR3 size: 14 residues. Germline V gene sequence: CDR1 MNHEY, CDR2 SMNVEV (reference sequence). V was cut by 5 bases and J by 3 bases, with 14 bases left in between. CDR3 coding DNA: TGTGCCAGCAGTACCACAGGGCCCTACTACGAGCAGTACTTC. Its translation: CASSTTGPYYEQYF.

The V gene is TRBV27, the J gene TRBJ2-2, with 8 bases that match TRBD1. The germline V gene encodes CDR1 MNHEY and CDR2 SMNVEV (reference sequence). Trimming took 4 bases from V and 9 from J; bases not matched to a gene: 4. The CDR3 length is 13 residues. The CDR3 nucleotides are TGTGCCAGCAGTTACCAGGGGGCGCGGGAGCTGTTTTTT. Protein product: CASSYQGARELFF.